The 23 T cell receptor beta chains given below trace back to one sample, sequenced in a study of blood T cell repertoires in COVID-19. Assay used: immunoSEQ multiplex PCR; TCRdb lists only in-frame clones, some missing. Found here are more than 150,000 clones, roughly 90% of them singletons; the top ten hold approximately 4%. Sequenced sample: peripheral blood. Every receptor here comes from a woman in her 70s with acute or convalescent COVID-19.

The chain employs TRBV7-2 and TRBJ2-6; 7 bases are shared with TRBD1. The CDR3 loop spans 15 amino acids. The V gene end was trimmed by 5 bases and the J gene end by 4 bases; junction bases not matched to a gene: 5. Germline V gives CDR1 SGHTA, CDR2 FQGNSA. CDR3 bases: TGTGCCAGCAGCCGCGACAGGGCCGGGGCCAACGTCCTGACTTTC. It specifies CASSRDRAGANVLTF.

A single count supports this clone. The chain links TRBV28 to TRBJ2-5, with TRBD2 matching over 8 bases. Germline V gene lookup returns CDR1 MDHEN and CDR2 SYDVKM. The CDR3 is 13 amino acids. After removal of 6 bases from V and 5 bases from J, the junction contained 5 bases not matched to a gene. CDR3 DNA: TGTGCCAGCAGGGGACTAGATCTTGAGACCCAGTACTTC. Its translation is CASRGLDLETQYF.

CDR3 DNA sequence: TGTGCCAGCAGCTTGAAAAGACTAGCGGGGGGGCATGAGACCCAGTACTTC. It specifies CASSLKRLAGGHETQYF. V usage is TRBV5-4 and J usage is TRBJ2-5; 14 nucleotides match TRBD2. The V and J ends lost 1 base and 5 bases, in that order; junction bases with no gene match: 7. CDR1 is SGHNT, CDR2 YYREEE, per germline (reference sequence). This CDR3 is 17 amino acids long.

The chain links TRBV5-1 to TRBJ2-5; D is possibly TRBD1 (6 bases). Germline CDR1 and CDR2: SGHRS and YFSETQ. The CDR3 totals 11 residues. Trimming stripped 4 bases from V and 9 bases from J, with 10 bases between. CDR3 protein: CASSTTGAQYF. The DNA for the CDR3 is TGCGCCAGCAGCACGACAGGTGCCCAGTACTTC. Variable domain in full (rest from reference TRBV5-1 and TRBJ2-5): KAGVTQTPRYLIKTRGQQVTLSCSPISGHRSVSWYQQTPGQGLQFLFEYFSETQRNKGNFPGRFSGRQFSNSRSEMNVSTLELGDSALYLCASSTTGAQYFGPGTRLLVL.

The chain carries TRBV10-3 and TRBJ2-3; D might be TRBD1 (7 bases). V shed 7 bases and J shed 0 bases, with 8 bases lying between them. The CDR3 loop spans 13 amino acids. Germline CDR1 and CDR2: ENHRY and SYGVKD. The CDR3 is CAITGGSTDTQYF. CDR3 bases: TGTGCCATCACAGGGGGGAGCACAGATACGCAGTATTTT.

The chain joins TRBV4-1 to TRBJ1-5; 8 bases match TRBD1. The germline V gene encodes CDR1 MGHRA and CDR2 YSYEKL. CDR3 size: 17 residues. V lost 2 bases and J lost 4; bases outside the gene matches: 10. CDR3 DNA: TGCGCCAGCAGCCAACCCGACAGGGGAGCAGGTAATCAGCCCCAGCATTTT. Protein product: CASSQPDRGAGNQPQHF.

V is TRBV12-3 or TRBV12-4 and J is TRBJ2-1; the D gene is possibly TRBD2 (5 bases). Trimming shortened V by 1 base and J by 8 bases, and 6 bases separated the two germline ends. The CDR3 extends over 12 amino acids. CDR3 region: CASSLGGYEQFF. DNA for the CDR3: TGTGCCAGCAGTTTAGGCGGGTATGAGCAGTTCTTC.

The chain combines TRBV7-9 with TRBJ2-1, with 7 bases lining up with TRBD2. The CDR3 has 17 residues. The germline gives CDR1 SEHNR, CDR2 FQNEAQ (reference sequence). J gave up 2 bases and V 5 bases, and 12 bases lay outside the gene matches. The CDR3 loop is CASSHGWREHTYNEQFF. The CDR3 DNA follows: TGTGCCAGCAGCCACGGTTGGCGGGAGCACACCTACAATGAGCAGTTCTTC.

This rearrangement joins TRBV6-5 to TRBJ2-1; a weak D match, TRBD1 (6 bases). The germline V gene encodes CDR1 MNHEY and CDR2 SVGAGI. There are 15 residues in the CDR3. V lost 6 bases and J lost 7, with 19 bases in between. The CDR3 DNA reads TGTGCCAGCAGCCACACAGTAGGGGGTGGGAATGAGCAGTTCTTC. This gives the protein CASSHTVGGGNEQFF.

The chain's CDR3 is CASSFSGGRTEAFF. The CDR3, as DNA: TGTGCCAGCAGCTTTTCGGGGGGCCGAACTGAAGCTTTCTTT. The chain has TRBV7-9 and TRBJ1-1; D is possibly TRBD1 (6 bases). Germline V gene sequence: CDR1 SEHNR, CDR2 FQNEAQ (reference sequence). The CDR3 contains 14 residues. Trimming took 3 bases from V and 5 from J, leaving 13 bases between them.

This clone was recorded only once. This chain uses TRBV6-5 with TRBJ2-3; D possibly corresponds to TRBD2 (6 bases). Germline CDR1 reads MNHEY; CDR2 reads SVGAGI. Trimming removed 10 bases from V and 4 bases from J, with 15 bases in between. This CDR3 is built from 13 residues. The CDR3 is CATSGGVADTQYF. Here the CDR3 DNA reads TGTGCCACCTCGGGCGGGGTCGCAGATACGCAGTATTTT.

This clone has a single count. J is TRBJ2-7 and V is TRBV2; tentative D call: TRBD2 (5 bases). The ends were cut back, 5 bases at V and 1 base at J, with 15 bases in the middle. The CDR3 totals 15 residues. From germline, CDR1 is SNHLY and CDR2 FYNNEI. CDR3 loop: CASSMPGRASYEQYF. Written as DNA, the CDR3 is TGTGCCAGCAGTATGCCGGGGAGAGCTTCCTACGAGCAGTACTTC. Filled out from reference TRBV2 and TRBJ2-7, the complete variable domain reads EPEVTQTPSHQVTQMGQEVILRCVPISNHLYFYWYRQILGQKVEFLVSFYNNEISEKSEIFDDQFSVERPDGSNFTLKIRSTKLEDSAMYFCASSMPGRASYEQYFGPGTRLTVT.

This clone was detected once. This rearrangement joins TRBV19 to TRBJ1-5; maybe TRBD1 (5 bases). The CDR3 spans 15 residues. Trimming removed 3 bases from V and 2 bases from J, with 11 bases in between. Germline V lookup: CDR1 LNHDA, CDR2 SQIVND (reference sequence). CDR3 nucleotide sequence: TGTGCCAGTAGTATCCAGGGTTGGGGCAATCAGCCCCAGCATTTT. Residues: CASSIQGWGNQPQHF.

The rearrangement links TRBV6-2 or TRBV6-3 to TRBJ2-1; D is unresolved. Germline V lookup: CDR1 MNHEY, CDR2 SVGEGT. The CDR3 runs to 15 residues. Trimming took off 6 bases at V and 4 bases at J, with 16 bases between the two ends. CDR3 region: CASSPNSNPYNEQFF. CDR3 sequence (DNA): TGTGCCAGCAGCCCAAACAGCAACCCTTACAATGAGCAGTTCTTC.

This chain links TRBV4-2 with TRBJ2-3, with 14 bases that match TRBD2. J lost 4 bases, V lost 0 bases, and 3 bases had no gene match. CDR1 and CDR2 from the germline V gene are LGHNA and YNFKEQ. This CDR3 region has 17 residues. CDR3 sequence (DNA): TGTGCCAGCAGCCAAGAAAGACTAGCGGGGGGGCCAGATACGCAGTATTTT. Translation: CASSQERLAGGPDTQYF.

V is TRBV28 and J is TRBJ2-2; D remains ambiguous. The V end was cut by 10 bases, the J end by 7 bases, with 13 bases between. CDR1 is MDHEN and CDR2 is SYDVKM in the germline V gene. The CDR3 consists of 12 residues. The CDR3 sequence: CATTQSVGELFF. Written as DNA, the CDR3 is TGTGCCACTACACAGTCGGTCGGGGAGCTGTTTTTT.

This chain joins TRBV5-8 and TRBJ1-1; no definite D call. CDR3 length equals 15 residues. CDR1 SGHTS and CDR2 YDEGEE come from the germline V gene. The germline V and J ends were trimmed by 2 bases and 5 bases, with 16 bases remaining between them. CDR3 sequence: CASSLYTAGSTEAFF. The DNA of the CDR3 is TGTGCCAGCAGCTTATATACAGCGGGGAGTACTGAAGCTTTCTTT.

The J gene is TRBJ1-1, the V gene TRBV3-1 (or the pseudogene TRBV3-2); no reliable D call. In germline, CDR1 is LGHDT, CDR2 YNNKEL (reference sequence). There are 14 residues in the CDR3. The V end lost 2 bases, the J end lost 1 base, and 8 bases lay between the germline ends. CDR3 bases: TGTGCCAGCAGCCAACCAGGAGGGAACACTGAAGCTTTCTTT. Translated, it gives CASSQPGGNTEAFF.

This clone appeared a single time. The genes are TRBV9 and TRBJ1-2; D not resolved. Germline V CDR1 and CDR2: SGDLS, YYNGEE. CDR3 length equals 15 residues. Between the trimmed V and J ends, which lost 0 bases and 4 bases, there was a span of 13 bases. The CDR3 region is CASSVGLPSGYGYTF. DNA of the CDR3: TGTGCCAGCAGCGTAGGTTTACCCTCGGGCTATGGCTACACCTTC.

This chain uses TRBV9 with TRBJ1-3; 10 bases align to TRBD1. J lost 0 bases, V lost 2 bases, and 5 bases had no gene match. The CDR3 has 17 residues. CDR1 is SGDLS and CDR2 is YYNGEE in the germline V gene. The chain's CDR3 is CASSVGGQGISGNTIYF. Here the CDR3 DNA reads TGTGCCAGCAGCGTCGGGGGACAGGGGATCTCTGGAAACACCATATATTTT.

The rearrangement links TRBV7-8 to TRBJ2-3; D may be TRBD1 (6 bases). Between the trimmed V and J ends, which lost 4 bases and 2 bases, there was a span of 16 bases. The germline gives CDR1 SGHVS, CDR2 FQNEAQ. The CDR3 sequence is 16 residues long. CDR3 region: CASSWFRDKYTDTQYF. The CDR3 DNA is TGTGCCAGCAGCTGGTTTAGGGACAAGTACACAGATACGCAGTATTTT.

The V gene is TRBV9, the J gene TRBJ2-2, with D perhaps TRBD2 (6 bases). Trimming stripped 5 bases from V and 5 bases from J, with 16 bases between. The germline CDR1 and CDR2 sequences are SGDLS and YYNGEE. The CDR3 length is 15 residues. The DNA of the CDR3 is TGTGCCAGCAGTGGACCGGGACTTCTGACCGGGGAGCTGTTTTTT. Translation: CASSGPGLLTGELFF.

The chain employs TRBV6-5 and TRBJ2-5, with 8 bases identical to TRBD1. CDR3 length: 14 amino acids. Germline CDR1 and CDR2: MNHEY and SVGAGI. V trimming: 3 bases; J trimming: 5 bases; junction bases outside the gene matches: 5. As DNA, the CDR3 is TGTGCCAGCAGTTATTCAGGGGGCCGGGAGACCCAGTACTTC. Protein sequence: CASSYSGGRETQYF.